This record concerns one TCR beta chain sequence. This clonotype was counted between two and nine times. The antigen it recognizes is unknown. The record has no base qualities; no much larger clone is one base away. Donors were 40 or so systemically healthy Caucasian individuals from Russia aged roughly 6 to 95 years. Approximately 9.3 milliliters of peripheral blood were collected from each donor into EDTA-treated Vacutainer tubes. PBMCs were isolated by Ficoll-Paque density-gradient centrifugation, with at least 6 million obtained per sample. Trizol reagent was used to extract total RNA from PBMCs, with at least 5 micrograms per sample. Naive CD45RAhigh/CD27high T cell percentages were measured by flow cytometry on a PBMC aliquot from every donor. The data were obtained in a study of blood T cells in healthy people across ages (dated by TCRdb to between 2014 and 2017). Study-level background: In model experiments, template switching captured roughly one uniquely barcoded TCR beta cDNA molecule for every two T cells. The study measured age-related changes in TCR beta repertoire diversity using deep sequencing normalized with unique cDNA molecular identifiers. The donors were divided into four age groups: young (average around 17 years), middle-aged (about 39), aged (around 59) and long-lived (roughly 82). To avoid experimental bias, donors of different ages were spread randomly across the sequencing lanes. For two donors (one aged 18 to 30 and one aged 80 or older), the study analyzed two additional independent replicas of 1 million unique cDNA reads from the same blood draw.

Here is what the overall study found, with its caveats: As age increased, observed TCR beta diversity per million T cells dropped in a roughly linear way, and a significant reduction was already evident by age around 41. The long-lived group showed more naive CD4+ T cells, fewer expanded clones and increased TCR diversity than the aged group, suggesting age selection. Bulk unsorted PBMC profiling prevented conclusive comparison of naive and antigen-experienced compartments. Estimates of total diversity based on one million sequenced T cells were considered lower bounds and underestimates. The CMV infection status of donors was not known, potentially confounding age-related changes in expanded clonotypes. There was a strong correlation between observed TCR beta diversity and the percentage of naive T cells measured by flow cytometry.

CDR1 and CDR2 were assigned from the germline V gene (reference sequence) as LGHDT and YNNKEL. At the junction V is shortened by 5 bases and J by 6 bases, with 19 bases in between. The CDR3 holds 15 amino acids from the cysteine to the phenylalanine. The only DNA kept is the CDR3, 45 bases in frame from the first base. The protocol used for the library was 5' RACE. TCRdb shows the sequencer as Illumina HiSeq 2500. A second PCR of 7 to 11 cycles was run with a J-beta primer mix and a sample-barcoded 5' primer. Each TCR beta cDNA molecule received a unique molecular identifier from a template-switch 5' adaptor carrying 12 random nucleotides. Each sample yielded at least 3 million CDR3-containing paired-end reads. First-strand cDNA was synthesized from all RNA with the Mint cDNA synthesis kit, primed by a TRBC-specific oligonucleotide. All cDNA was treated with uracil-DNA glycosylase and then went through a first 18-cycle PCR with the universal primers M1SS and BC2_uni_R. Processing in the source paper ran as follows. For normalization, 1 million high-quality reads were randomly selected from each sample, with every read carrying a distinct molecular identifier. Reads with shared molecular identifiers were discarded instead of being binned into consensus sequences. MiTCR, with a Q25 quality threshold and the strictest error-elimination algorithm, was used for CDR3 identification, clonotype clustering and error correction. A nonparametric unseen species model with Euler transformation was used to estimate lower-bound total TCR beta diversity. The public reads were reprocessed in TCRdb via fastp at Q25 and MiXCR, keeping in-frame beta chains. For every CDR3 protein sequence, its rows merge into one entry that carries the most common genes and DNA. TCRdb assigned the V and J calls; the authors' analysis was not used. This sample has about 1.7 million distinct CDR3 sequences in its table, and approximately 30% of those were observed once. The ten biggest clones cover roughly 8% of the sample.

The rearranged chain carries TRBV3-1 and TRBJ1-2, with the identity of the D gene unclear. The sequence came from a woman aged 25 to 45 in good health. Sequenced input: blood. The base sequence is TGTGCCAGCAGCTCTCCCTCGGAAGGGAATAATGGCTACACCTTC. It codes for CASSSPSEGNNGYTF.